The present T cell receptor beta chain was sequenced within a study of technical replicates of blood from a few donors (dated by TCRdb to 2015 to 2018). Note on this clone: This receptor's antigen is unknown. No much larger clone exists at a distance of one base, and base qualities are not known.

Cut back by 4 bases and 4 bases, the V and J ends lie 11 bases apart. The germline V gene gives CDR1 as SQVTM and CDR2 as ANQGSEA. The CDR3 starts with the cysteine, ends with the phenylalanine, and has 13 residues. Only CDR3 DNA remains: 39 bases, in frame from the first base. Libraries were prepared through the immunoSEQ multiplex PCR assay. Here the immuneACCESS table is served through TCRdb, limited to in-frame sequences with V and J called. Missing clones are a known gap in these copies; in checked studies unresolved V genes cover under half, and the rest lacks a known reason. Recorded for this sample are 45,000 to 55,000 clones; 90% to 95% of them occurred a single time. The ten most abundant clones make up 0.2% to 0.25% of the sample.

The sequence was obtained from a human donor in good health. The specimen sequenced was T cells isolated from PBMCs. This receptor chain uses TRBV29-1 and TRBJ1-5; TRBD1 is possibly the D segment (5 matching bases). The DNA reads TGCAGCGTTGGTGACAGACCTAATCAGCCCCAGCATTTT. Translated, it reads CSVGDRPNQPQHF.